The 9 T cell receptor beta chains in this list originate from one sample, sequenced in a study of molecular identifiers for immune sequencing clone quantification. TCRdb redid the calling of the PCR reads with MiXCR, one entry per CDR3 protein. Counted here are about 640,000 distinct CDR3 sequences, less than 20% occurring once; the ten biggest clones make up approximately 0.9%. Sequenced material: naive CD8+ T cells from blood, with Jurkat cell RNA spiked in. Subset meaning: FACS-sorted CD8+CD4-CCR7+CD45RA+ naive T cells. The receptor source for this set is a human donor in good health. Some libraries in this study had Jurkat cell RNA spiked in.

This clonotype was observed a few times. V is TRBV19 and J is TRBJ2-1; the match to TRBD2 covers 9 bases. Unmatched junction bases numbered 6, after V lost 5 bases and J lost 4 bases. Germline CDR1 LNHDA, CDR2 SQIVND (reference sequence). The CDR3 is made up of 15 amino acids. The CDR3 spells CASSVTSGPYNEQFF. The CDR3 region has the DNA TGTGCCAGTAGTGTCACTAGCGGGCCATACAATGAGCAGTTCTTC.

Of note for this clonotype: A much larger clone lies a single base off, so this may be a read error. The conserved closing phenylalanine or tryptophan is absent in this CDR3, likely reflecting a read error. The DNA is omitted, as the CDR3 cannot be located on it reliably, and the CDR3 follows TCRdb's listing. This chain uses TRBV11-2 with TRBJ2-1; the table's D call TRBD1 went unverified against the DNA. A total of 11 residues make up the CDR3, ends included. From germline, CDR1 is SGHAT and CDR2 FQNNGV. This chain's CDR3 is CASSLGGHWLL.

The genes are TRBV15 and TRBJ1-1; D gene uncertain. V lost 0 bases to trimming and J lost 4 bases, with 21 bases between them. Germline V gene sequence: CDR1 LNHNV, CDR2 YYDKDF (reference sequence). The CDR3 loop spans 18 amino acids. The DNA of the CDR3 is TGTGCCACCAGCAGAGATAGCCGAGGTGGCACTGAGACCACTGAAGCTTTCTTT. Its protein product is CATSRDSRGGTETTEAFF.

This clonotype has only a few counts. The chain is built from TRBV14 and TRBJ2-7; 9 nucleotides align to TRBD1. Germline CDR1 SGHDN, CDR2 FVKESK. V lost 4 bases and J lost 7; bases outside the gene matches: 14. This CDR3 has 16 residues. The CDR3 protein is CASSPGHRTGVFEQYF. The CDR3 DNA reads TGTGCCAGCAGCCCAGGGCACCGGACAGGGGTCTTTGAGCAGTACTTC.

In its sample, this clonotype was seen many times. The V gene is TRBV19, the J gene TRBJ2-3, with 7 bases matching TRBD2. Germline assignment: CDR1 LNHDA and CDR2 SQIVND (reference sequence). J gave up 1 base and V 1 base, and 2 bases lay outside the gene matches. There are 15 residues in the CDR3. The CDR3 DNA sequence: TGTGCCAGTAGTATAGTGAGCGGGGGCACAGATACGCAGTATTTT. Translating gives CASSIVSGGTDTQYF.

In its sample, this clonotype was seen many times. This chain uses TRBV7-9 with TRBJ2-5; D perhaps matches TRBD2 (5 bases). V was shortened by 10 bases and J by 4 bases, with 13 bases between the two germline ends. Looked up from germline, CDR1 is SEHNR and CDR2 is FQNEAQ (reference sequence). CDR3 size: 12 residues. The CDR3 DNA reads TGTGCCACCGCCGGGGTGTCAGAGACCCAGTACTTC. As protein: CATAGVSETQYF.

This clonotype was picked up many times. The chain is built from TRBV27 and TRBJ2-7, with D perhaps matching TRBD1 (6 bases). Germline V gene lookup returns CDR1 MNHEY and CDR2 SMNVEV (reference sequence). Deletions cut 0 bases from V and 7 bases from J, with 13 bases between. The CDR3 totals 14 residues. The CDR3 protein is CASSLSTQGWEQYF. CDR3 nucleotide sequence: TGTGCCAGCAGTTTATCCACACAGGGCTGGGAGCAGTACTTC.

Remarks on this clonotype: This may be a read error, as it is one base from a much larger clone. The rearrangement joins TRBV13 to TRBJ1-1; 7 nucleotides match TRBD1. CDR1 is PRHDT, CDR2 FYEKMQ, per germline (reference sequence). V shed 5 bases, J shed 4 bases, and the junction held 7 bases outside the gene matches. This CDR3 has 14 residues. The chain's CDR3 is CASSPHTGVTEAFF. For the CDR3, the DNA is TGTGCCAGCAGCCCCCATACAGGGGTCACTGAAGCTTTCTTT.

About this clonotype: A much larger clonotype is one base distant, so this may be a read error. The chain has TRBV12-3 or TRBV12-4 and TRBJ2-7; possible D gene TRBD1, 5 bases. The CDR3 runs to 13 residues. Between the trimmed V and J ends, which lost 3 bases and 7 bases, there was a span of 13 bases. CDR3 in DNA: TGTGCCAGCAGTTTGTTCAGGGTTAGGGAGCAGTACTTC. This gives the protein CASSLFRVREQYF.